This T cell receptor (beta chain) was identified in a study of T cell responses to AZD1222 COVID-19 vaccine. Study-wide results and limits: Two AZD1222 doses significantly raised spike-specific TCR breadth and depth over controls.

Profiled with immunoSEQ multiplex PCR; TCRdb holds only in-frame clones, not every one. The table lists 150,000 or so clones, less than 95% of them singletons. Details on this clone: What it binds is unknown.

Germline assignment: CDR1 MGHRA and CDR2 YSYEKL. The CDR3 sequence is 15 residues long. Between the trimmed V and J ends, which lost 4 bases and 7 bases, there was a span of 16 bases. The sequences come from peripheral blood, collected on day 0 of AZD1222 vaccination. The clonotype comes from an adult in good health. The chain has TRBV4-1 and TRBJ1-4, with a weak D call TRBD1 (5 bases). The CDR3 here is CASSPGTGGSEKLFF. CDR3 DNA sequence: TGCGCCAGCAGCCCCGGGACCGGAGGGAGTGAAAAACTGTTTTTT.